This TCR beta chain is from a study of control samples from healthy donors and cancer patients. The CDR3 spans 14 residues. TCRdb's copy holds only in-frame clones and misses some; the assay was immunoSEQ multiplex PCR. The sample contains approximately 110,000 clones, more than 85% of which appear only once. The chain employs TRBV21-1 and TRBJ2-3; TRBD1 reflects the table's D call only, with no check against the DNA. TRBV21-1 is termed a pseudogene. The sequenced sample consisted of blood. The receptor's source is a woman under 30 in good health. The CDR3 region is CASSKDSSTDTQYF. The CDR3 region has the DNA TGTGCCAGCAGCAAGGACAGCAGCACAGATACGCAGTATTTT.